The T cell receptor beta chain under discussion was sequenced for a study of blood T cell repertoires in COVID-19. The overall study: PBMCs, B-cell-depleted T cells, or T cells provided the cDNA or gDNA that made up the material.

Per the authors' pipeline: Scientists estimated how many nucleated cells there were by amplifying reference gene primers. Produced via immunoSEQ multiplex PCR; TCRdb's table is partial and in-frame only. The DNA was the basis for D and trimming; V, J and clone size are from that table. This sample has about 330,000 clones; around 90% occur once, and the top ten carry about 18%. Germline V gives CDR1 MNHEY, CDR2 SVGAGI. The CDR3 sequence is 15 residues long. The V gene lost 0 bases and the J gene lost 4 bases, with 10 bases spanning the gap. The chain uses TRBV6-5 and TRBJ2-1, with a possible D match to TRBD2 (6 bases). The sequencing input was PBMCs or T cells enriched from blood (not recorded which). The clonotype comes from a woman in her thirties who had recovered from COVID-19. CDR3 DNA: TGTGCCAGCAGTTACTCTTGGGGGAGGTACAATGAGCAGTTCTTC. Protein: CASSYSWGRYNEQFF.